Below, 24 T cell receptor beta chains from the same sample are listed, as sequenced in a study of blood T cell repertoires in COVID-19. Sequencing used immunoSEQ multiplex PCR; TCRdb keeps in-frame clones, though not all of them. The sample includes some 91,000 clones, 75% to 90% seen only once; the top ten take around 10%. Specimen: peripheral blood. These receptors were obtained from a human donor in a cohort sampled during active COVID-19.

The rearrangement joins TRBV12-3 or TRBV12-4 to TRBJ2-1; D gene unclear. This CDR3 spans 12 amino acids. V lost 6 bases, J lost 8 bases, and 11 bases lay in between. For the CDR3, the DNA is TGTGCCAGCAGCCCAGTGTTTGATGAGCAGTTCTTC. Its translation is CASSPVFDEQFF.

The CDR3 loop reads CASSYSPGEKLFF. CDR3 bases: TGTGCCAGCAGTTACTCGCCAGGGGAAAAACTGTTTTTT. The rearrangement links TRBV6-6 to TRBJ1-4, with D perhaps matching TRBD1 (5 bases). The germline gives CDR1 MNHNY, CDR2 SVGAGI (reference sequence). The CDR3 is 13 amino acids. Trimming removed 0 bases at V and 8 bases at J, with 7 bases between.

The V gene is TRBV19, the J gene TRBJ1-5, with D unresolved. Trimming took 7 bases from V and 1 from J, leaving 8 bases between them. The CDR3 runs 13 residues. The germline CDR1 and CDR2 sequences are LNHDA and SQIVND (reference sequence). The CDR3 DNA reads TGTGCCAGTAAGTGGGCGAGCAATCAGCCCCAGCATTTT. Residues: CASKWASNQPQHF.

The chain has TRBV7-2 and TRBJ2-5; 11 bases match TRBD1. The J segment lost 5 bases and the V segment lost 5 bases, leaving 7 bases of the junction unmatched. This CDR3 region has 15 residues. CDR1 is SGHTA, CDR2 FQGNSA, per germline. The CDR3 DNA reads as TGTGCCAGCAGCCCGGACAGGGGGCTCGGGGAGACCCAGTACTTC. Protein sequence: CASSPDRGLGETQYF.

This clone was detected a few times. This rearrangement joins TRBV7-3 to TRBJ2-1, with D hard to call. Deletions cut 1 base from V and 6 bases from J, with 7 bases between. Germline V gene sequence: CDR1 SGHTA, CDR2 FQGTGA. This CDR3 region has 13 residues. The CDR3: CASSLITSNEQFF. The CDR3 DNA follows: TGTGCCAGCAGCTTAATTACGAGCAATGAGCAGTTCTTC.

CDR3 in amino acids: CASSEGLAGANEQFF. CDR3 DNA sequence: TGTGCCAGCAGTGAAGGGCTAGCGGGAGCCAATGAGCAGTTCTTC. This chain joins TRBV25-1 and TRBJ2-1; 10 bases line up with TRBD2. CDR1 is MGHDK, CDR2 SYGVNS, per germline. With V trimmed by 2 bases and J by 6 bases, 4 bases remained unmatched. The CDR3 has 15 amino acids.

The chain employs TRBV10-1 and TRBJ2-5, with 8 bases fitting TRBD1. The CDR3 has 17 residues. In germline, CDR1 is WNHNN, CDR2 SYGVQD (reference sequence). V dropped 5 bases and J dropped 2; count of bases not matched to a gene: 13. In nucleotides, the CDR3 is TGCGCCAGCAGTTCCCGACAGGGGCTGGGTGAACAAGAGACCCAGTACTTC. As protein: CASSSRQGLGEQETQYF.

The rearrangement joins TRBV19 to TRBJ2-7, with TRBD1 identical over 7 bases. Looked up from germline, CDR1 is LNHDA and CDR2 is SQIVND (reference sequence). The V gene end was trimmed by 2 bases and the J gene end by 3 bases; junction bases not matched to a gene: 10. The CDR3 is 16 amino acids. The CDR3 nucleotides are TGTGCCAGTAGTATACAAGGGGGCACAATTATCTACGAGCAGTACTTC. Protein product: CASSIQGGTIIYEQYF.

The V call is TRBV27, the J call TRBJ1-1, with D maybe TRBD1 (6 bases). Germline assignment: CDR1 MNHEY and CDR2 SMNVEV (reference sequence). The CDR3 covers 14 residues. The V end lost 2 bases, the J end lost 0 bases, and 7 bases lay between the germline ends. CDR3 amino acids: CASSLRQVNTEAFF. The CDR3 region has the DNA TGTGCCAGCAGTTTAAGACAGGTGAACACTGAAGCTTTCTTT.

V gene TRBV12-3 or TRBV12-4 combines with J gene TRBJ2-5, with D possibly being TRBD2 (6 bases). Trimming left V 6 bases short and J 5 bases short, with 7 bases between. The CDR3 contains 11 residues. The chain's CDR3 is CASRGGETQYF. For the CDR3, the DNA is TGTGCCAGCAGGGGGGGTGAGACCCAGTACTTC.

The chain recombines TRBV7-2 with TRBJ1-2, with D hard to call. Germline CDR1 and CDR2: SGHTA and FQGNSA. Trimming shortened V by 1 base and J by 3 bases, and 6 bases separated the two germline ends. The CDR3 has 13 amino acids. The CDR3 protein is CASSLEADYGYTF. The DNA of the CDR3 is TGTGCCAGCAGCTTAGAGGCGGACTATGGCTACACCTTC.

J is TRBJ2-3 and V is TRBV28, with D maybe TRBD1 (6 bases). Germline V gene lookup returns CDR1 MDHEN and CDR2 SYDVKM. CDR3 length: 14 amino acids. V was shortened by 5 bases and J by 0 bases, with 9 bases between the two germline ends. The CDR3 spells CASSPRGSTDTQYF. The CDR3 nucleotides are TGTGCCAGCAGTCCAAGGGGGAGCACAGATACGCAGTATTTT.

The genes are TRBV11-3 and TRBJ2-2, with D possibly matching TRBD1 (6 bases). Trimming shortened V by 0 bases and J by 5 bases, and 13 bases separated the two germline ends. The CDR3 totals 16 residues. Germline V gene lookup returns CDR1 SGHNT and CDR2 YENEEA. Written as DNA, the CDR3 is TGTGCCAGCAGCTTAGATATCGGGACATTGACCGGGGAGCTGTTTTTT. Its protein is CASSLDIGTLTGELFF.

V is TRBV24-1 and J is TRBJ2-2; 7 nucleotides align to TRBD2. This CDR3 spans 15 amino acids. The ends lost 5 bases at V and 0 bases at J; junction bases unmatched: 2. The germline CDR1 and CDR2 sequences are KGHDR and SFDVKD. CDR3 loop: CATSAAGTNTGELFF. In DNA form, the CDR3 reads TGTGCCACCAGTGCAGCGGGAACGAACACCGGGGAGCTGTTTTTT.

This chain's CDR3 is CASSLGAVEGEQYF. The CDR3 DNA is TGTGCCAGCAGTCTGGGGGCGGTAGAGGGCGAGCAGTACTTC. The rearrangement joins TRBV27 to TRBJ2-7, with a possible D match to TRBD1 (6 bases). The CDR3 is 14 residues long. V shed 5 bases and J shed 6 bases, with 17 bases lying between them. The germline V gene has CDR1 MNHEY and CDR2 SMNVEV (reference sequence).

The V and J genes are TRBV28 and TRBJ2-4, with TRBD1 identical over 9 bases. J was trimmed by 7 bases and V by 5 bases; bases with no gene match: 9. The CDR3 has 15 amino acids. Germline values: CDR1 MDHEN, CDR2 SYDVKM. CDR3 region: CASSPSGTGRNIQYF. CDR3 in DNA: TGTGCCAGCAGTCCCTCCGGGACAGGGAGGAACATTCAGTACTTC.

The chain has TRBV2 and TRBJ1-5; D remains ambiguous. The CDR3 is 14 amino acids. Germline loops: CDR1 SNHLY, CDR2 FYNNEI. Deletions cut 4 bases from V and 3 bases from J, with 10 bases between. The CDR3 bases are TGTGCCAGCAGTGCTGGGAGCAACAATCAGCCCCAGCATTTT. The encoded protein is CASSAGSNNQPQHF.

For this clone: One end of the junction fails to match germline, which may point to a read error. For the CDR3, the DNA is TGTGCCAGCAGTCCACAGGGGGCACGGGAGGGCGTCTCCGACGAGCAGTACTTC. Translated, it gives CASSPQGAREGVSDEQYF. The V gene is TRBV6-6, the J gene TRBJ2-7; tentative D call: TRBD1 (9 bases). The germline gives CDR1 MNHNY, CDR2 SVGAGI (reference sequence). The CDR3 loop spans 18 amino acids.

This chain joins TRBV28 and TRBJ2-4, with 7 bases that match TRBD1. CDR1 is MDHEN and CDR2 is SYDVKM in the germline V gene. The CDR3 is 18 residues long. V shed 3 bases and J 2 bases; nucleotides not matched to a gene: 13. The CDR3 region is CASSFNRGQSSTKNIQYF. DNA for the CDR3: TGTGCCAGCAGTTTTAACAGGGGTCAGTCCTCGACCAAAAACATTCAGTACTTC.

V usage is TRBV6-1 and J usage is TRBJ1-1, with D unclear. Germline-derived CDR1 and CDR2 are MNHNS and SASEGT. V lost 2 bases and J lost 11, with 12 bases in between. The CDR3 consists of 12 residues. As DNA, the CDR3 is TGTGCCAGCAGTGAAATTTTGTTAGATGCTTTCTTT. The encoded protein is CASSEILLDAFF.

The gene calls are TRBV3-1 (or the pseudogene TRBV3-2) and TRBJ2-7, with D tentatively TRBD2 (6 bases). The CDR3 length is 16 residues. Germline-derived CDR1 and CDR2 are LGHDT and YNNKEL (reference sequence). Trimming cost V 3 bases and J 2 bases, with 17 bases left between them. CDR3 coding DNA: TGTGCCAGCAGCCATGCCCCGGGACTGGGTCCCTACGAGCAGTACTTC. Amino acids: CASSHAPGLGPYEQYF.

The rearrangement links TRBV5-8 to TRBJ2-3; possible D gene TRBD2, 5 bases. The CDR3 extends over 15 amino acids. Germline CDR1 is SGHTS and CDR2 is YDEGEE. Trimming took off 1 base at V and 3 bases at J, with 12 bases between the two ends. In DNA form, the CDR3 reads TGTGCCAGCAGCTTGTTGTGGGGAGAAACAGATACGCAGTATTTT. Translation gives CASSLLWGETDTQYF.

The chain is built from TRBV9 and TRBJ1-2; maybe TRBD1 (6 bases). The V end was cut by 4 bases, the J end by 5 bases, with 15 bases between. The CDR3 covers 14 residues. Germline values: CDR1 SGDLS, CDR2 YYNGEE. CDR3 sequence: CASSYRDTMYGYTF. The CDR3 coding sequence is TGTGCCAGCAGCTACCGGGACACGATGTATGGCTACACCTTC.

The J gene is TRBJ2-7, the V gene TRBV28; D is possibly TRBD2 (6 bases). CDR3 size: 15 residues. Trimming took off 7 bases at V and 0 bases at J, with 16 bases between the two ends. CDR1 is MDHEN and CDR2 is SYDVKM in the germline V gene. The CDR3 protein is CASTAGGRSSYEQYF. The CDR3 nucleotides read TGTGCCAGCACGGCCGGGGGACGGAGCTCCTACGAGCAGTACTTC.